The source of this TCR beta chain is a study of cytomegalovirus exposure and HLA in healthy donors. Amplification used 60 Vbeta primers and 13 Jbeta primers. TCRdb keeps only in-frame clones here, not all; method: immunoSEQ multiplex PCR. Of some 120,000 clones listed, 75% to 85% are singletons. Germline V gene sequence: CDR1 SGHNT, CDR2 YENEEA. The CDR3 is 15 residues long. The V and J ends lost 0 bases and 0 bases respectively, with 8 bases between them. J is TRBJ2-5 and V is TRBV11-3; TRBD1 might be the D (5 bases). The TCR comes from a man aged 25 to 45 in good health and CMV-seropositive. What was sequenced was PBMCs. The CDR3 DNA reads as TGTGCCAGCAGCTTAGAAGACAGCTACCAAGAGACCCAGTACTTC. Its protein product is CASSLEDSYQETQYF. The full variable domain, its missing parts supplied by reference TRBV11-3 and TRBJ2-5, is EAGVVQSPRYKIIEKKQPVAFWCNPISGHNTLYWYLQNLGQGPELLIRYENEEAVDDSQLPKDRFSAERLKGVDSTLKIQPAELGDSAVYLCASSLEDSYQETQYFGPGTRLLVL.